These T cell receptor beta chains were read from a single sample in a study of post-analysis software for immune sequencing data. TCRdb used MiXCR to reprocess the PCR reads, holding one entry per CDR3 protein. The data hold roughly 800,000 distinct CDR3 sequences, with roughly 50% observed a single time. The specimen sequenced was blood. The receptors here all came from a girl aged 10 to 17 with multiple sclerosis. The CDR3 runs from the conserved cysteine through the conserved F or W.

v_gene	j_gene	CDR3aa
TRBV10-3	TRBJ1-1	CAISTGTGWEAFF
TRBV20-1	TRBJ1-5	CSARDLQSNQPQHF
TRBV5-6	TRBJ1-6	CASSPKGAPLHF
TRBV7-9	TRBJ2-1	CASSRTSGRTHNEQFF
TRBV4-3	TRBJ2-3	CASSQEVGAPNPDTQYF
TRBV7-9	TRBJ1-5	CASSEGPDQPQHF
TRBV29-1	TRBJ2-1	CSVEGLSGRGYNEQFF
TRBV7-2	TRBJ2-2	CASPRGSGSITGELFF
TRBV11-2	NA	CASSLEVASYEQYF
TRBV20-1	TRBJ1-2	CKALDREGYTF
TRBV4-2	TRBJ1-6	CASSHATGGMNSPLHF
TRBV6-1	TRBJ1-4	CASSVRDGPEKLFF
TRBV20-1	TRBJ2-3	CSAQGATDTQYF
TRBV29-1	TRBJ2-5	CSVVMGGETQYF
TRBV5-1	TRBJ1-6	CASIRDGRNSPLHF
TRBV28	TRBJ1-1	CASSEGLEAFF
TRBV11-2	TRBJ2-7	CASSRTGTGLYEQYF
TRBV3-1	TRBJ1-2	CASSQAADWGYTF